These 22 T cell receptor beta chains were all obtained from the same sample, sequenced in a study of T cell repertoires in cytomegalovirus infection. TCRdb re-called the reads through MiXCR, storing one row per CDR3 protein. The sample yields about 830,000 distinct CDR3 sequences, 30% to 35% seen once. These receptors lack a known antigen. The sample was cultured CD8+ T cells from PBMCs, taken from culture after CMV antigen stimulation. These receptors were collected from a human donor in good health (CMV status not recorded). Some clones in this sample may be carry-over from other donors' samples.

This sequence joins TRBV12-3 or TRBV12-4 and TRBJ2-5, with 12 bases identical to TRBD2. The CDR3 is 14 amino acids. Trimming removed 7 bases from V and 6 bases from J; junction bases left unmatched: 6. CDR3 sequence (DNA): TGTGCCAGCACCAACGGACTAGCGGGGAAGACCCAGTACTTC. It translates to CASTNGLAGKTQYF.

This clonotype has a count of ten or more. The rearrangement joins TRBV12-3 or TRBV12-4 to TRBJ1-4, with unresolved D. This CDR3 region has 15 residues. Trimming took off 5 bases at V and 0 bases at J, with 10 bases between the two ends. The CDR3 sequence is CASSPRHPTNEKLFF. CDR3 DNA: TGTGCCAGCAGTCCCAGACACCCAACTAATGAAAAACTGTTTTTT.

This clonotype was detected only a few times. The chain joins TRBV6-2 or TRBV6-3 to TRBJ1-1, with D hard to call. The germline V gene has CDR1 MNHEY and CDR2 SVGEGT. The CDR3 runs 14 residues. The V end was cut by 5 bases, the J end by 7 bases, with 17 bases between. CDR3 loop: CASSDPEVSLEAFF. The CDR3 region has the DNA TGTGCCAGCAGTGACCCGGAAGTGTCTCTTGAAGCTTTCTTT.

The sample holds one count of this clonotype. One junction end does not reproduce the germline sequence, and a read error may be involved. V gene TRBV27 combines with J gene TRBJ2-1; D is undetermined. This CDR3 spans 11 amino acids. Germline CDR1 is MNHEY and CDR2 is SMNVEV (reference sequence). CDR3 protein: CANSLGNEQFF. CDR3 nucleotides: TGTGCCAACAGTTTAGGGAATGAGCAGTTCTTC.

This clonotype was seen only once. This may be a read error, as it is one base from a much larger clone. The rearrangement uses TRBV7-6 and TRBJ2-6; TRBD1 might be the D (6 bases). CDR1 is SGHVS and CDR2 is FNYEAQ in the germline V gene. The CDR3 totals 18 residues. V was cut by 5 bases and J by 3 bases, with 20 bases left in between. The CDR3 nucleotides are TGTGCCAGCAGCAATCGACAGGAATCGGGCTTTGGGGCCAACGTCCTGACTTTC. Its protein product is CASSNRQESGFGANVLTF.

This clonotype occurred a few times. The V call is TRBV7-9, the J call TRBJ1-2; D unclear. CDR1 and CDR2 (germline): SEHNR, FQNEAQ (reference sequence). The CDR3 consists of 16 residues. Trimming removed 4 bases at V and 7 bases at J, with 22 bases between. Written as DNA, the CDR3 is TGTGCCAGCAGCTCTGGGAGGGTAGTCGAGAAAGTTGGCTACACCTTC. As protein: CASSSGRVVEKVGYTF.

This clonotype showed up just a few times. This rearrangement joins TRBV10-2 to TRBJ2-4, with unresolved D. The V and J ends lost 0 bases and 2 bases respectively, with 11 bases between them. Germline CDR1 WSHSY, CDR2 SAAADI. This CDR3 is built from 16 residues. The CDR3 coding sequence is TGCGCCAGCAGTGAGTCCGCCACCTTGACCAAAAACATTCAGTACTTC. Encoded protein: CASSESATLTKNIQYF.

J is TRBJ2-7 and V is TRBV6-2 or TRBV6-3, with TRBD1 matching over 8 bases. V shed 0 bases, J shed 2 bases, and the junction held 12 bases outside the gene matches. Germline CDR1 reads MNHEY; CDR2 reads SVGEGT. CDR3 size: 18 residues. CDR3 loop: CASSYSKGAQGVAYEQYV. CDR3 DNA sequence: TGTGCCAGCAGTTACTCGAAAGGCGCACAGGGGGTTGCCTACGAGCAGTACGTC.

The chain's CDR3 is CASSFRGPAGELFF. CDR3 in DNA: TGTGCCAGCAGTTTCCGGGGCCCAGCCGGGGAGCTGTTTTTT. The V call is TRBV6-1, the J call TRBJ2-2; perhaps D is TRBD1 or TRBD2 (5 bases each). Germline CDR1 is MNHNS and CDR2 is SASEGT. Trimming took off 5 bases at V and 6 bases at J, with 13 bases between the two ends. This CDR3 has 14 amino acids.

This clonotype was found many times. The chain has TRBV7-2 and TRBJ2-7; D unclear. Germline CDR1 SGHTA, CDR2 FQGNSA. The V and J ends lost 1 base and 3 bases respectively, with 16 bases between them. This CDR3 has 16 residues. CDR3 region: CASSLGPPWGNYEQYV. CDR3 nucleotides: TGTGCCAGCAGCTTAGGGCCCCCCTGGGGTAACTACGAGCAGTACGTC.

The chain combines TRBV7-9 with TRBJ1-2; 7 positions match TRBD1. Germline V lookup: CDR1 SEHNR, CDR2 FQNEAQ (reference sequence). The J segment lost 9 bases and the V segment lost 5 bases, leaving 15 bases of the junction unmatched. CDR3 length: 15 residues. CDR3 DNA: TGTGCCAGCAGCGGCAAACAGGGGAGGCCCAGTAGCTACACCTTC. The encoded protein is CASSGKQGRPSSYTF.

This clonotype was picked up a small number of times. V gene TRBV7-6 combines with J gene TRBJ1-2; no clear D gene. Trimming stripped 3 bases from V and 5 bases from J, with 10 bases between. The CDR3 is 13 residues long. Germline loops: CDR1 SGHVS, CDR2 FNYEAQ. CDR3 in DNA: TGTGCCAGCAGCTTGGGGTCGACTTATGGCTACACCTTC. As protein: CASSLGSTYGYTF.

This clonotype was observed a handful of times. CDR3 residues: CATSRGRQGRDNEQFF. The CDR3 DNA is TGTGCCACCAGCAGAGGCAGACAGGGAAGGGACAATGAGCAGTTCTTC. This chain uses TRBV15 with TRBJ2-1; 7 positions match TRBD1. The CDR3 runs to 16 residues. Losses at the gene ends were 1 base for V and 5 bases for J; bases not matched to a gene: 8. Germline V gene data show CDR1 as LNHNV and CDR2 as YYDKDF (reference sequence).

The chain couples TRBV6-5 to TRBJ1-1; TRBD1 is a possible D gene (6 bases). The ends were cut back, 2 bases at V and 12 bases at J, with 16 bases in the middle. Germline V gives CDR1 MNHEY, CDR2 SVGAGI. This CDR3 has 13 residues. DNA of the CDR3: TGTGCCAGCAGTTACGGAACCAGGGGAGGGACTTTCTTT. Translating gives CASSYGTRGGTFF.

The V call is TRBV7-9, the J call TRBJ2-1, with D unresolved. CDR1 and CDR2 from the germline V gene are SEHNR and FQNEAQ (reference sequence). Between the trimmed V and J ends, which lost 7 bases and 8 bases, there was a span of 12 bases. The CDR3 is 12 amino acids. CDR3 in DNA: TGTGCCAGCAAAACAGCCTCGTATGAGCAGTTCTTC. As protein: CASKTASYEQFF.

This chain links TRBV6-6 with TRBJ2-5; possible D gene TRBD1, 6 bases. V was pared by 5 bases and J by 3 bases, with 19 bases between. In germline, CDR1 is MNHNY, CDR2 SVGAGI (reference sequence). CDR3 length: 16 residues. CDR3 nucleotides: TGTGCCAGCAGTAAACCGGGACATCCTACAGAAGAGACCCAGTACTTC. It is translated as CASSKPGHPTEETQYF.

This clonotype was seen ten or more times. J is TRBJ2-2 and V is TRBV19, with 9 bases aligning to TRBD1. Germline assignment: CDR1 LNHDA and CDR2 SQIVND (reference sequence). Trimming cost V 6 bases and J 6 bases; bases outside gene matches: 8. There are 15 residues in the CDR3. CDR3 protein: CASSRTGDIAGELFF. CDR3 coding DNA: TGTGCCAGTAGCAGGACAGGGGATATCGCCGGGGAGCTGTTTTTT.

This clonotype was detected many times. The chain has TRBV6-1 and TRBJ1-6; D not certain. The V and J ends lost 2 bases and 0 bases respectively, with 11 bases between them. Germline V lookup: CDR1 MNHNS, CDR2 SASEGT. The CDR3 has 17 amino acids. CDR3 bases: TGTGCCAGCAGTGAATGGAGCGGTGGCTCCTATAATTCACCCCTCCACTTT. It translates to CASSEWSGGSYNSPLHF.

This clonotype was detected a few times. The chain uses TRBV5-5 and TRBJ1-5; D uncertain. Trimming pared 7 bases from V and 3 bases from J, leaving 11 bases between. The CDR3 covers 13 residues. Germline V gene data show CDR1 as SGHKS and CDR2 as YYEKEE (reference sequence). This CDR3 is CASSPWDNQPQHF. CDR3 nucleotide sequence: TGTGCCAGCTCTCCATGGGACAATCAGCCCCAGCATTTT.

The CDR3 sequence: CASSYEEAGRSYNEQFF. In DNA, the CDR3 is TGTGCCAGCAGTTACGAGGAAGCGGGCCGCTCCTACAATGAGCAGTTCTTC. The chain combines TRBV6-5 with TRBJ2-1; D perhaps matches TRBD2 (6 bases). V was trimmed by 2 bases and J by 0 bases, leaving 14 bases between them. Germline-derived CDR1 and CDR2 are MNHEY and SVGAGI. CDR3 length: 17 residues.

The chain combines TRBV10-3 with TRBJ1-2; D ambiguous. Trimming took off 6 bases at V and 6 bases at J, with 20 bases between the two ends. CDR3 length equals 15 residues. Germline V gene sequence: CDR1 ENHRY, CDR2 SYGVKD. CDR3 region: CAISAPIGQEDGYTF. The CDR3 DNA follows: TGTGCCATCAGCGCCCCCATAGGTCAGGAGGATGGCTACACCTTC.

The table lists this clonotype with many counts. The V call is TRBV7-2, the J call TRBJ1-1; 9 positions match TRBD1. With 5 bases clipped from V and 4 bases from J, the junction kept 8 bases outside the gene matches. This CDR3 has 15 amino acids. The germline gives CDR1 SGHTA, CDR2 FQGNSA. For the CDR3, the DNA is TGTGCCAGCAGCCAGGACAGGGGAGGAGTCACTGAAGCTTTCTTT. Protein sequence: CASSQDRGGVTEAFF.